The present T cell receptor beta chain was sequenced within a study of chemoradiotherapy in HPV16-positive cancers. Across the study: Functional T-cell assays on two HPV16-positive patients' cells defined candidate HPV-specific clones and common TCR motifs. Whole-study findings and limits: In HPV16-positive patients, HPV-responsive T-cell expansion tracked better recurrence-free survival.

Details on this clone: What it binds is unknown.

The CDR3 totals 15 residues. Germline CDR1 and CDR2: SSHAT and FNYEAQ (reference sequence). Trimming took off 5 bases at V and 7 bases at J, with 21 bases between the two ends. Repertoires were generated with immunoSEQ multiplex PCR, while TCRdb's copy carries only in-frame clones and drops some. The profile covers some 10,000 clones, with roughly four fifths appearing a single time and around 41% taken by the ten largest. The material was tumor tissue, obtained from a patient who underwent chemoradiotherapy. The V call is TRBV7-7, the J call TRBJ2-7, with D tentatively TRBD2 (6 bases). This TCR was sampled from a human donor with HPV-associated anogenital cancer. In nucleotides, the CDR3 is TGTGCCAGCAGCCCCGCCGGGACTGGGAAGGGGGAGCAGTACTTC. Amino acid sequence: CASSPAGTGKGEQYF.